This TCR beta chain was found in a study of response to subunit inactivated influenza vaccine. Notes on the study in general: Few new T cells, the authors suggested, are recruited by each seasonal influenza vaccination.

Using its own MiXCR run on the RT-PCR reads, TCRdb lists one record per CDR3 protein. Of 550,000 to 600,000 distinct CDR3 sequences in the sample, approximately 12% were seen once. With regard to this clonotype: As yet, its antigen is unknown.

Trimming cost V 0 bases and J 13 bases, with 13 bases left between them. The V gene's germline CDR1 is MNHEY and CDR2 SVGAGI. This CDR3 is 14 amino acids long. The starting material was PBMCs from blood, obtained on the day of vaccination. The TCR comes from a man aged 45 to 65 who received an inactivated influenza vaccine. The chain combines TRBV6-5 with TRBJ1-6; D gene uncertain. Written as DNA, the CDR3 is TGTGCCAGCAGTTACTCGACGAGGAATGATCCCCTCCACTTT. Residues: CASSYSTRNDPLHF.